This T cell receptor (beta chain) was documented in a study of blood T cell repertoires in COVID-19. This CDR3 contains 16 residues. Germline CDR1 is SGHVT and CDR2 is SQSDAQ. With V trimmed by 5 bases and J by 3 bases, 9 bases remained unmatched. Profiled with immunoSEQ multiplex PCR; TCRdb holds only in-frame clones, not every one. The sample records fewer than 200,000 clones, 65% to 85% being singletons. The clonotype was recovered from a woman in her thirties or forties with acute COVID-19. Input material: PBMCs or T cells enriched from blood (not recorded which). The V call is TRBV7-4, the J call TRBJ2-7, with 11 bases lining up with TRBD2. Here the CDR3 DNA reads TGTGCCAGCAGCGGGATCGGGACTAGCGGATACTACGAGCAGTACGTC. Protein product: CASSGIGTSGYYEQYV.